Each of the 25 T cell receptor beta chains below was sequenced from the same sample in a study of blood T cell repertoires in COVID-19 (TCRdb year 2020). Library construction relied on the immunoSEQ multiplex PCR assay. Sourced from immuneACCESS, this table was stored by TCRdb with only in-frame sequences that have V and J called. A share of the clones is absent; for the studies checked, an unresolved V gene accounts for under half, and the remainder has no known explanation. Counted in this sample were under 250,000 clones; around 80% of them appeared once. About 7.2% of the sample goes to the ten largest clones. Sequencing input: peripheral blood. These receptors originate from a woman in her sixties or seventies with acute or convalescent COVID-19.

The genes are TRBV3-1 (or the pseudogene TRBV3-2) and TRBJ1-4, with TRBD1 matching 9 bases. Trimming took 4 bases from V and 7 from J; bases not matched to a gene: 7. Germline V gene data show CDR1 as LGHDT and CDR2 as YNNKEL (reference sequence). The CDR3 loop spans 15 amino acids. The CDR3 coding sequence is TGTGCCAGCAGCCGCGGGACAGGGAGGAGTGAAAAACTGTTTTTT. It specifies CASSRGTGRSEKLFF.

V and J are TRBV10-3 and TRBJ1-1; the D is unclear. Trimming removed 2 bases at V and 1 base at J, with 5 bases between. The germline CDR1 and CDR2 sequences are ENHRY and SYGVKD. This CDR3 contains 13 residues. The DNA for the CDR3 is TGTGCCATCAGTGAGGGCGGGAACACTGAAGCTTTCTTT. This gives the protein CAISEGGNTEAFF.

The chain is built from TRBV6-4 and TRBJ1-2, with D perhaps TRBD1 (5 bases). CDR1 is MRHNA, CDR2 SNTAGT, per germline. The CDR3 is 12 residues long. Trimming left V 6 bases short and J 2 bases short, with 7 bases between. The CDR3 DNA is TGTGCCAGCAGCCAGGGAAACTATGGCTACACCTTC. Its protein is CASSQGNYGYTF.

The chain combines TRBV4-1 with TRBJ1-5; the match to TRBD1 covers 7 bases. V shed 0 bases and J 2 bases; nucleotides not matched to a gene: 4. Germline lookup yields CDR1 MGHRA and CDR2 YSYEKL. This CDR3 comprises 16 residues. The CDR3 DNA sequence: TGCGCCAGCAGCCAAGATCGGGGGACAGGCAATCAGCCCCAGCATTTT. Its protein is CASSQDRGTGNQPQHF.

The chain employs TRBV7-2 and TRBJ2-7; 12 bases are a match to TRBD2. Germline assignment: CDR1 SGHTA and CDR2 FQGNSA. V was pared by 5 bases and J by 6 bases, with 11 bases of the junction left unmatched. The CDR3 extends over 16 amino acids. CDR3 in DNA: TGTGCCAGCAGCGTAAGGACTAGCGGGGACCCTCGCGAGCAGTACTTC. Translating gives CASSVRTSGDPREQYF.

The chain links TRBV27 to TRBJ2-3; TRBD2 matches at 7 bases. The CDR3 sequence is 14 residues long. Germline V gives CDR1 MNHEY, CDR2 SMNVEV (reference sequence). V shed 3 bases, J shed 4 bases, and the junction held 4 bases outside the gene matches. CDR3 protein: CASSLGGTADTQYF. The DNA of the CDR3 is TGTGCCAGCAGTTTGGGGGGGACGGCAGATACGCAGTATTTT.

The rearrangement uses TRBV30 and TRBJ1-5; D may be TRBD1 (6 bases). CDR1 is GTSNPN and CDR2 is SVGIG in the germline V gene (reference sequence). The CDR3 totals 12 residues. Deletions cut 2 bases from V and 15 bases from J, with 17 bases between. In nucleotides, the CDR3 is TGTGCCTGGAGTTCCCAGGGGTTAATTCTGCATTTT. Its protein is CAWSSQGLILHF.

The chain carries TRBV7-6 and TRBJ2-7, with D possibly being TRBD2 (7 bases). V was clipped by 1 base and J by 3 bases, with 13 bases between them. The CDR3 is 15 amino acids. Germline CDR1 is SGHVS and CDR2 is FNYEAQ. The CDR3 DNA reads TGTGCCAGCAGCTTAGAGGGGGGGGGCAACTACGAGCAGTACTTC. It encodes CASSLEGGGNYEQYF.

The chain has TRBV10-3 and TRBJ1-1, with D possibly TRBD1 on 6 matching bases. V shed 10 bases and J shed 4 bases, with 19 bases lying between them. The CDR3 is 14 amino acids. Germline V gene data show CDR1 as ENHRY and CDR2 as SYGVKD. As DNA, the CDR3 is TGTGCCACACGAGAACAGGGAGGGGGCACTGAAGCTTTCTTT. Translating it yields CATREQGGGTEAFF.

The V call is TRBV5-6, the J call TRBJ2-7, with a tentative D call TRBD2 (6 bases). The germline V and J ends were trimmed by 4 bases and 6 bases, with 20 bases remaining between them. CDR1 and CDR2 (germline): SGHDT, YYEEEE. The CDR3 spans 15 residues. CDR3 DNA sequence: TGTGCCAGCAGCAAACCCTGGGACCTGGGGGGCGAGCAGTACTTC. This gives the protein CASSKPWDLGGEQYF.

V is TRBV7-2 and J is TRBJ2-2; 7 bases match TRBD2. The V gene's germline CDR1 is SGHTA and CDR2 FQGNSA. Trimming cost V 5 bases and J 4 bases; bases outside gene matches: 4. The CDR3 spans 14 residues. The CDR3 DNA sequence: TGTGCCAGCAGCCCAGCGGGGCGCACCGGGGAGCTGTTTTTT. It is translated as CASSPAGRTGELFF.

A word on this clone: The junction shows a germline mismatch at one end, possibly a read error. J is TRBJ2-2 and V is TRBV4-1, with 10 bases aligning to TRBD1. The germline V gene encodes CDR1 MGHRA and CDR2 YSYEKL. The CDR3 has 17 residues. CDR3 in amino acids: CVSSQEAGQGFAGELFF. In DNA, the CDR3 is TGCGTCAGCAGCCAAGAGGCGGGACAGGGGTTCGCCGGGGAGCTGTTTTTT.

J is TRBJ2-1 and V is TRBV6-5; 8 bases fit TRBD2. Germline loops: CDR1 MNHEY, CDR2 SVGAGI. The CDR3 covers 15 residues. The V gene end was trimmed by 0 bases and the J gene end by 8 bases; junction bases not matched to a gene: 6. The CDR3: CASSYSSGGGYEQFF. CDR3 sequence (DNA): TGTGCCAGCAGTTACTCGAGCGGGGGCGGATATGAGCAGTTCTTC.

This clone was seen a handful of times. V gene TRBV7-9 combines with J gene TRBJ1-3; no firm D call. V dropped 5 bases and J dropped 0 bases, with 8 bases sitting between them. Germline-derived CDR1 and CDR2 are SEHNR and FQNEAQ (reference sequence). CDR3 length: 14 residues. CDR3 DNA sequence: TGTGCCAGCAGCCCGAGTAGCTCTGGAAACACCATATATTTT. As protein: CASSPSSSGNTIYF. Filled out from reference TRBV7-9 and TRBJ1-3, the complete variable domain reads DTGVSQNPRHKITKRGQNVTFRCDPISEHNRLYWYRQTLGQGPEFLTYFQNEAQLEKSRLLSDRFSAERPKGSFSTLEIQRTEQGDSAMYLCASSPSSSGNTIYFGEGSWLTVV.

V is TRBV11-2 and J is TRBJ1-2; D possibly corresponds to TRBD1 (5 bases). Germline values: CDR1 SGHAT, CDR2 FQNNGV. The CDR3 spans 12 residues. V shed 2 bases and J shed 8 bases, with 9 bases lying between them. CDR3 DNA: TGTGCCAGCAGCTTACGCGGGGACGGCTACACCTTC. Residues: CASSLRGDGYTF.

This clone was detected only a few times. The chain recombines TRBV21-1 with TRBJ2-1; the table's D call, TRBD2, has no DNA check behind it. TRBV21-1 represents a pseudogene. The CDR3 extends over 17 amino acids. In DNA form, the CDR3 reads TGTGCCAGCAGCGACGCAGCCGGGACTAGCGGGGACAATGAGCAGTTCTTC. Translation gives CASSDAAGTSGDNEQFF.

This clone has only one observation. The V and J genes are TRBV7-6 and TRBJ2-7; 11 bases align to TRBD1. The V gene's germline CDR1 is SGHVS and CDR2 FNYEAQ. The CDR3 is 15 residues long. Trimming at V came to 5 bases and at J to 6 bases, leaving 9 bases not matched to a gene. The CDR3 coding sequence is TGTGCCAGCAGCACCTACCGGGACAGGGGGGGCGAGCAGTACTTC. As protein: CASSTYRDRGGEQYF.

The genes are TRBV6-5 and TRBJ1-3; D ambiguous. The CDR3 totals 14 residues. Germline assignment: CDR1 MNHEY and CDR2 SVGAGI. V was pared by 5 bases and J by 1 base, with 9 bases between. The CDR3 DNA reads as TGTGCCAGCAGTACAGATTTTTCTGGAAACACCATATATTTT. Translation: CASSTDFSGNTIYF.

The J gene is TRBJ2-4, the V gene TRBV7-9; a weak D match, TRBD2 (5 bases). Germline CDR1 reads SEHNR; CDR2 reads FQNEAQ (reference sequence). V was pared by 1 base and J by 1 base, with 11 bases between. This CDR3 contains 16 residues. The CDR3 coding sequence is TGTGCCAGCAGCTTAGATGGAGGTTTGGCCAAAAACATTCAGTACTTC. Its translation is CASSLDGGLAKNIQYF.

This chain joins TRBV5-8 and TRBJ1-6; D gene ambiguous. The V gene lost 2 bases and the J gene lost 6 bases, with 9 bases spanning the gap. Germline values: CDR1 SGHTS, CDR2 YDEGEE. CDR3 length: 14 amino acids. The CDR3 nucleotides read TGTGCCAGCAGCTTAGGGAGTCCTAATTCACCCCTCCACTTT. Amino acids: CASSLGSPNSPLHF.

The chain recombines TRBV5-1 with TRBJ2-5; 8 bases line up with TRBD2. Germline V gene lookup returns CDR1 SGHRS and CDR2 YFSETQ. The CDR3 is made up of 15 amino acids. J was trimmed by 5 bases and V by 3 bases; bases with no gene match: 9. CDR3 in DNA: TGCGCCAGCAGCTCCGGACTAGCAGGCCAGGAGACCCAGTACTTC. This gives the protein CASSSGLAGQETQYF.

The chain combines TRBV10-2 with TRBJ2-2; a weak D match, TRBD2 (6 bases). The CDR3 covers 14 residues. Trimming pared 6 bases from V and 3 bases from J, leaving 11 bases between. CDR1 is WSHSY, CDR2 SAAADI, per germline. CDR3 in DNA: TGCGCCAGCAGAAGGGACTGGGACACCGGGGAGCTGTTTTTT. Its protein is CASRRDWDTGELFF.

The chain links TRBV18 to TRBJ2-3, with 7 bases aligning to TRBD1. Germline-derived CDR1 and CDR2 are KGHSH and LQKENI. V lost 5 bases to trimming and J lost 2 bases; unmatched junction nucleotides: 13. This CDR3 has 17 residues. The chain's CDR3 is CASSDPGQTQSTDTQYF. Here the CDR3 DNA reads TGTGCCAGCTCAGATCCGGGACAGACACAGTCCACAGATACGCAGTATTTT.

This sequence joins TRBV5-6 and TRBJ2-1; 9 positions match TRBD1. The J segment lost 9 bases and the V segment lost 0 bases, leaving 4 bases of the junction unmatched. In germline, CDR1 is SGHDT, CDR2 YYEEEE. This CDR3 comprises 14 residues. The CDR3 here is CASSLDRGRTEQFF. CDR3 nucleotide sequence: TGTGCCAGCAGCTTGGACAGGGGGCGCACTGAGCAGTTCTTC.

V gene TRBV5-1 combines with J gene TRBJ1-1, with 10 nucleotides matching TRBD1. Germline CDR1 is SGHRS and CDR2 is YFSETQ. The J segment lost 5 bases and the V segment lost 5 bases, leaving 6 bases of the junction unmatched. The CDR3 is made up of 14 amino acids. Here the CDR3 reads CASSFGQGGTEAFF. The CDR3 DNA reads as TGCGCCAGCAGTTTCGGACAGGGGGGGACTGAAGCTTTCTTT.